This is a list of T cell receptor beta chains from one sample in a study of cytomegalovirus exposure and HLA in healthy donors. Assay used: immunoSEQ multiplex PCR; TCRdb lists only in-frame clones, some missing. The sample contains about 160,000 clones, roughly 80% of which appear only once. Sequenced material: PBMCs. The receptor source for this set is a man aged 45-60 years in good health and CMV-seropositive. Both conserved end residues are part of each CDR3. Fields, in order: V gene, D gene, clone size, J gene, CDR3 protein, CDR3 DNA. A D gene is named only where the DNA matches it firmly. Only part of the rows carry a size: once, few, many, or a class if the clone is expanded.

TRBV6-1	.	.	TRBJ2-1	CASSAMRRDSYNEQFF	TGTGCCAGCAGTGCCATGCGGCGGGACAGTTACAATGAGCAGTTCTTC
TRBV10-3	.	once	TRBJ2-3	CATSGVQVTDTQYF	TGTGCCACCAGCGGTGTGCAGGTCACAGATACGCAGTATTTT
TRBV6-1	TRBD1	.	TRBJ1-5	CASSERQGAQPQHF	TGTGCCAGCAGTGAGCGGCAGGGGGCCCAGCCCCAGCATTTT
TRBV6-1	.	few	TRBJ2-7	CASSRRGEASYEQYF	TGTGCCAGCAGTCGCCGGGGAGAGGCTTCCTACGAGCAGTACTTC
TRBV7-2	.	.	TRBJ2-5	CASSIGPVETQYF	TGTGCCAGCAGCATTGGGCCTGTAGAGACCCAGTACTTC
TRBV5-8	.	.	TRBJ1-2	CASSFIGRGYGYTF	TGTGCCAGCAGCTTCATAGGAAGGGGCTATGGCTACACCTTC
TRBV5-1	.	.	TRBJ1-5	CASSLGTGGQPQHF	TGCGCCAGCAGCTTGGGAACGGGAGGACAGCCCCAGCATTTT
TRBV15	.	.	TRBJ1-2	CATSRDRAPRDGYTF	TGTGCCACCAGCAGAGACAGGGCTCCGCGGGACGGCTACACCTTC
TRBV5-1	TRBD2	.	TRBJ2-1	CASSSGLAGGNEQFF	TGCGCCAGCAGCTCGGGACTAGCGGGAGGCAATGAGCAGTTCTTC
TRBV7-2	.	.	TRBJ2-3	CASSLGPGLSTDTQYF	TGTGCCAGCAGCTTAGGACCAGGCCTTAGCACAGATACGCAGTATTTT
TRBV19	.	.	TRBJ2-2	CASSWTQGSTGELFF	TGTGCCAGTAGCTGGACACAGGGATCCACCGGGGAGCTGTTTTTT
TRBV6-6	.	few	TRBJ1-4	CASKNTGSTNEKLFF	TGTGCCAGCAAGAATACAGGGTCAACTAATGAAAAACTGTTTTTT
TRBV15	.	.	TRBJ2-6	CATSRDRTGGVDVLTF	TGTGCCACCAGCAGAGATCGAACAGGGGGGGTGGACGTCCTGACTTTC
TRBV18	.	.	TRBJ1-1	CASSLWGGGRLETEAFF	TGTGCCAGCTCATTGTGGGGAGGAGGTAGGTTGGAGACTGAAGCTTTCTTT
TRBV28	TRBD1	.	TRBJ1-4	CASTEGGVTNEKLFF	TGTGCCAGCACCGAAGGGGGCGTAACTAATGAAAAACTGTTTTTT
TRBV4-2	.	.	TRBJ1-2	CASSHLGGRGNYGYTF	TGTGCCAGCAGCCACTTGGGGGGGCGGGGAAACTATGGCTACACCTTC
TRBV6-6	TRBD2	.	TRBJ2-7	CASSYGPGTSNYEQYF	TGTGCCAGCAGTTACGGCCCCGGGACTAGCAACTACGAGCAGTACTTC
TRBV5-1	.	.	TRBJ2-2	CASSEDTAGELFF	TGCGCCAGCAGCGAGGACACTGCCGGGGAGCTGTTTTTT
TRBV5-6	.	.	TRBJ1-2	CASSLGGVDYGYTF	TGTGCCAGCAGCTTGGGGGGGGTAGACTATGGCTACACCTTC
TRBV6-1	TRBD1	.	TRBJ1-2	CASRPTGGPYGYTF	TGTGCCAGCAGGCCGACAGGGGGCCCCTATGGCTACACCTTC
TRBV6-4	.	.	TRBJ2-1	CASSPGLLHEQFF	TGTGCCAGCAGCCCCGGACTATTGCATGAGCAGTTCTTC
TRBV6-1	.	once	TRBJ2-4	CASSDYSANIQYF	TGTGCCAGCAGTGACTACAGTGCAAACATTCAGTACTTC
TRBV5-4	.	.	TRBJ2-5	CASSPGKQTQYF	TGTGCCAGCAGTCCCGGGAAACAGACCCAGTACTTC
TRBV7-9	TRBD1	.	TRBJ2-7	CAVSRDSAYEQYF	TGTGCCGTGTCCCGGGACAGTGCCTACGAGCAGTACTTC
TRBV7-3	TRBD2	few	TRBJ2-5	CASSRTSRETQYF	TGTGCCAGCAGCAGGACTAGCAGGGAGACCCAGTACTTC
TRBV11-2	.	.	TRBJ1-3	CASSPQLDGNTIYF	TGTGCCAGCAGTCCTCAACTAGACGGAAACACCATATATTTT
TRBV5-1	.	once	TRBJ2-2	CASTLAGGNTRELFF	TGCGCCAGCACTTTGGCGGGCGGGAACACCAGGGAGCTGTTTTTT
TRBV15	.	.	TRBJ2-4	CATSRDPGSGAKNIQYF	TGTGCCACCAGCAGAGATCCCGGTAGTGGAGCCAAAAACATTCAGTACTTC
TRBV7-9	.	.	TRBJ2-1	CASSFSRGQNEQFF	TGTGCCAGCAGCTTTTCGCGAGGTCAGAATGAGCAGTTCTTC
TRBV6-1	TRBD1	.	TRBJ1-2	CASKSKQGAHGYTF	TGTGCCAGCAAGTCTAAACAGGGGGCGCACGGCTACACCTTC
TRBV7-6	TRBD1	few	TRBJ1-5	CASSLRTGANQPQHF	TGTGCCAGCAGCTTAAGGACAGGGGCCAATCAGCCCCAGCATTTT
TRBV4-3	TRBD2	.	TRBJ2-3	CASSQRTSGSGTDTQYF	TGCGCCAGCAGCCAGAGGACTAGCGGGAGTGGCACAGATACGCAGTATTTT
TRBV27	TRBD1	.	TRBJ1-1	CASWDSMNTEAFF	TGTGCCAGCTGGGACAGCATGAACACTGAAGCTTTCTTT
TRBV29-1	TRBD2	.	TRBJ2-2	CSGSESGSAGELFF	TGCAGCGGTTCGGAGAGCGGGAGTGCCGGGGAGCTGTTTTTT
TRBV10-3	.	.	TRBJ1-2	CATRLGGYGYTF	TGTGCCACCCGGTTAGGGGGCTATGGCTACACCTTC
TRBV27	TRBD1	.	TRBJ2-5	CASSAHGTGKRETQYF	TGTGCCAGCAGTGCACACGGGACAGGGAAGCGAGAGACCCAGTACTTC
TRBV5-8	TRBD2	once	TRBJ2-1	CASSRYSGDSGNEQFF	TGTGCCAGCAGCAGGTATAGCGGGGACTCCGGGAATGAGCAGTTCTTC
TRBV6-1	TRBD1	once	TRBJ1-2	CASSAPDRANYGYTF	TGTGCCAGCAGTGCCCCGGACAGGGCCAACTATGGCTACACCTTC
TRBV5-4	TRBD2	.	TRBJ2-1	CASSLLAGVANEQFF	TGTGCCAGCAGCTTACTAGCGGGTGTGGCCAATGAGCAGTTCTTC
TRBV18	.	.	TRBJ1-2	CASSLSQGRDGYTF	TGTGCCAGCTCACTATCACAGGGAAGGGATGGCTACACCTTC
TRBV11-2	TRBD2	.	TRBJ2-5	CASSLTLAGRGKKETQYF	TGTGCCAGCAGCTTAACGCTAGCGGGGAGGGGAAAAAAAGAGACCCAGTACTTC
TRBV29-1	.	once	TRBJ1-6	CSVATGTHNSPLHF	TGCAGCGTCGCAACAGGGACCCATAATTCACCCCTCCACTTT
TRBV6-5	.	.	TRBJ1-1	CASSDRVGTEAFF	TGTGCCAGCAGTGACCGGGTCGGCACTGAAGCTTTCTTT
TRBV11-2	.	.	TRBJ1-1	CASKRGGTEAFF	TGTGCCAGCAAACGAGGGGGAACTGAAGCTTTCTTT
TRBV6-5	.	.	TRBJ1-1	CASTLTGSTEAFF	TGTGCCAGCACCCTCACCGGGAGCACTGAAGCTTTCTTT
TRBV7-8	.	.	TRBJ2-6	CASSPREPSGANVLTF	TGTGCCAGCAGCCCGAGGGAGCCCTCTGGGGCCAACGTCCTGACTTTC
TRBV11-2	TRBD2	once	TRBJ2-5	CASSLLSGGRAAKETQYF	TGTGCCAGCAGCTTACTATCCGGCGGGAGGGCCGCGAAAGAGACCCAGTACTTC
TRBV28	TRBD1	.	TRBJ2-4	CASSLWTGGAKNIQYF	TGTGCCAGCAGTTTATGGACAGGGGGGGCCAAAAACATTCAGTACTTC
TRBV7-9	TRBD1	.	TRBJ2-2	CASSLGQGNTGELFF	TGTGCCAGCAGCTTGGGACAGGGGAACACCGGGGAGCTGTTTTTT
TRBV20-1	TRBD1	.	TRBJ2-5	CSPGGLETQYF	TGCAGCCCAGGGGGTTTGGAGACCCAGTACTTC
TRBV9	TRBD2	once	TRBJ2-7	CASSVESGSPPYEQYF	TGTGCCAGCAGCGTCGAAAGCGGGAGTCCTCCCTACGAGCAGTACTTC
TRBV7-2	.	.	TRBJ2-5	CASSFNSGETQYF	TGTGCCAGCAGCTTCAACAGCGGGGAGACCCAGTACTTC
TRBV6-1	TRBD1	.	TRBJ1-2	CASRVQGLNYGYTF	TGTGCCAGCAGGGTACAGGGGCTGAACTATGGCTACACCTTC
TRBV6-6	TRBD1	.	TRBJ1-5	CASSPPGQGHQPQHF	TGTGCCAGCAGTCCCCCCGGACAGGGTCATCAGCCCCAGCATTTT
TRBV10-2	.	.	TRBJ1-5	CASSEYPTADQPQHF	TGCGCCAGCAGTGAGTATCCGACAGCCGATCAGCCCCAGCATTTT